These T cell receptor beta chains were read from a single sample in a study of T-cell memory formation after mild COVID-19. TCRdb redid the calling of the 5' RACE reads with MiXCR, one entry per CDR3 protein. The data hold a few hundred thousand distinct CDR3 sequences, with around 17% observed a single time. Material for sequencing was PBMCs or a T cell subset sorted from them (not recorded which). The origin of the receptors is a man younger than 35 who had mild COVID-19 (a few samples of this study predate the infection). Cell type and time point are not known. Each CDR3 is given with its conserved first and last residue. Each record gives: V gene, J gene, D gene, clone size, CDR3 protein, CDR3 DNA. A D gene is named only where the DNA matches it firmly. Not every row has a clone size; where given, it reads once, few, many or a size class.

V: TRBV20-1
J: TRBJ2-3
D: NA
size: NA
CDR3: CSARALRVTDTQYF
DNA: TGCAGTGCTAGGGCCCTTCGTGTCACAGATACGCAGTATTTT

V: TRBV20-1
J: TRBJ1-5
D: TRBD1
size: few
CDR3: CSAQRTGGISQPQHF
DNA: TGCAGTGCCCAGAGGACAGGGGGCATCAGTCAGCCCCAGCATTTT

V: TRBV7-6
J: TRBJ2-4
D: NA
size: many
CDR3: CASSLASGYPTLNIQYF
DNA: TGTGCCAGCAGCTTAGCATCCGGCTACCCCACTTTGAACATTCAGTACTTC

V: TRBV11-2
J: TRBJ2-3
D: NA
size: NA
CDR3: CASSSWGADTQYF
DNA: TGTGCCAGCAGCTCATGGGGAGCAGATACGCAGTATTTT

V: TRBV7-9
J: TRBJ1-6
D: NA
size: few
CDR3: CASSLDISPLHF
DNA: TGTGCCAGCAGCTTAGACATTTCACCCCTCCACTTT

V: TRBV9
J: TRBJ2-1
D: TRBD2
size: NA
CDR3: CASSPWTSNNEQFF
DNA: TGTGCCAGCAGCCCCTGGACTAGCAACAATGAGCAGTTCTTC

V: TRBV12-3/TRBV12-4
J: TRBJ2-5
D: TRBD2
size: many
CDR3: CASGREAWETQYF
DNA: TGTGCCAGTGGCCGGGAGGCGTGGGAGACCCAGTACTTC

V: TRBV4-1
J: TRBJ2-1
D: NA
size: few
CDR3: CASSRTGEAWNEQFF
DNA: TGCGCCAGCAGCCGAACGGGAGAGGCCTGGAATGAGCAGTTCTTC

V: TRBV2
J: TRBJ2-2
D: NA
size: NA
CDR3: CASSEIGVEYTGELFF
DNA: TGTGCCAGCAGTGAAATAGGGGTCGAGTACACCGGGGAGCTGTTTTTT

V: TRBV7-2
J: TRBJ1-1
D: NA
size: few
CDR3: CASSSPRRLEAFF
DNA: TGTGCCAGCAGCTCCCCCCGGAGGCTTGAAGCTTTCTTT

V: TRBV20-1
J: TRBJ2-2
D: TRBD2
size: few
CDR3: CSARVPTLAGETGELFF
DNA: TGCAGTGCTAGAGTACCTACCCTAGCGGGGGAGACCGGGGAGCTGTTTTTT

V: TRBV7-2
J: TRBJ1-5
D: TRBD1
size: NA
CDR3: CASSLVGDRVQPQHF
DNA: TGTGCCAGCAGCTTAGTCGGGGACAGGGTTCAGCCCCAGCATTTT

V: TRBV28
J: TRBJ1-1
D: NA
size: NA
CDR3: CASTRRQGSEAFF
DNA: TGTGCCAGCACCAGGCGTCAGGGGTCTGAAGCTTTCTTT

V: TRBV5-1
J: TRBJ2-2
D: NA
size: few
CDR3: CASSLVGGPGELFF
DNA: TGCGCCAGCAGCTTGGTTGGGGGCCCCGGGGAGCTGTTTTTT

V: TRBV6-2/TRBV6-3
J: TRBJ1-1
D: NA
size: few
CDR3: CASSYGLPGRERTEAFF
DNA: TGTGCCAGCAGTTATGGCCTCCCCGGACGGGAAAGAACTGAAGCTTTCTTT

V: TRBV12-3/TRBV12-4
J: TRBJ2-1
D: NA
size: few
CDR3: CASSPSVSKNEQFF
DNA: TGTGCCAGCAGTCCTAGTGTAAGTAAGAATGAGCAGTTCTTC

V: TRBV5-1
J: TRBJ2-1
D: NA
size: many
CDR3: CASSPSQAAINYNEQFF
DNA: TGCGCCAGCAGCCCAAGCCAAGCGGCAATTAACTACAATGAGCAGTTCTTC

V: TRBV5-1
J: TRBJ2-3
D: NA
size: NA
CDR3: CASSLDRPGTPSIF
DNA: TGCGCCAGCAGCTTAGACCGACCCGGGACTCCCTCCATTTTT

V: TRBV5-1
J: TRBJ2-2
D: TRBD2
size: NA
CDR3: CASSTPGLAGPGELFF
DNA: TGCGCCAGCAGCACACCAGGACTAGCGGGGCCCGGGGAGCTGTTTTTT

V: TRBV6-2/TRBV6-3
J: TRBJ1-2
D: NA
size: NA
CDR3: CASSYPQGYGYTF
DNA: TGTGCCAGCAGTTACCCCCAAGGGTATGGCTACACCTTC

V: TRBV4-1
J: TRBJ2-5
D: TRBD2
size: few
CDR3: CASSQLAGILGETQYF
DNA: TGCGCCAGCAGCCAACTAGCGGGGATTTTGGGAGAGACCCAGTACTTC

V: TRBV28
J: TRBJ2-7
D: NA
size: few
CDR3: CASRPTDTPYEQYF
DNA: TGTGCCAGCAGACCCACGGACACTCCCTACGAGCAGTACTTC

V: TRBV4-1
J: TRBJ1-3
D: NA
size: NA
CDR3: CASSQVGFVGPSGNTIYF
DNA: TGCGCCAGCAGCCAAGTGGGATTCGTGGGCCCCTCTGGAAACACCATATATTTT

V: TRBV7-2
J: TRBJ1-4
D: NA
size: few
CDR3: CASSLVPGLNEKLFF
DNA: TGTGCCAGCAGCTTAGTCCCTGGCTTGAATGAAAAACTGTTTTTT

V: TRBV7-3
J: TRBJ2-1
D: NA
size: few
CDR3: CASSPYRTTLYNEQFF
DNA: TGTGCCAGCAGCCCTTATCGGACTACCCTCTACAATGAGCAGTTCTTC

V: TRBV18
J: TRBJ2-5
D: NA
size: NA
CDR3: CASSPVGLRQETQYF
DNA: TGTGCCAGCTCACCAGTAGGGCTAAGGCAAGAGACCCAGTACTTC

V: TRBV24-1
J: TRBJ2-3
D: NA
size: NA
CDR3: CATSDLVGGTDTQYF
DNA: TGTGCCACCAGTGATTTGGTTGGAGGGACAGATACGCAGTATTTT

V: TRBV29-1
J: TRBJ2-3
D: NA
size: NA
CDR3: CSVGSGYSTDTQYF
DNA: TGCAGCGTTGGGTCAGGGTATAGCACAGATACGCAGTATTTT

V: TRBV5-1
J: TRBJ2-2
D: NA
size: NA
CDR3: CASSFRSVVAGELFF
DNA: TGCGCCAGCAGCTTTCGGTCTGTTGTGGCCGGGGAGCTGTTTTTT

V: TRBV4-3
J: TRBJ2-1
D: NA
size: NA
CDR3: CASSQEPVQVLYNEQFF
DNA: TGCGCCAGCAGCCAAGAACCGGTACAGGTCCTATACAATGAGCAGTTCTTC

V: TRBV5-1
J: TRBJ1-2
D: TRBD1
size: few
CDR3: CASALNRGANYGYTF
DNA: TGCGCCAGCGCCCTCAACAGGGGAGCTAACTATGGCTACACCTTC

V: TRBV4-1
J: TRBJ1-6
D: NA
size: NA
CDR3: CASSQQTLGDSPLHF
DNA: TGCGCCAGCAGCCAACAAACCCTGGGGGATTCACCCCTCCACTTT

V: TRBV9
J: TRBJ1-1
D: NA
size: many
CDR3: CASSAKLQGEAFF
DNA: TGTGCCAGCAGCGCAAAATTACAGGGTGAAGCTTTCTTT

V: TRBV6-2/TRBV6-3
J: TRBJ1-1
D: NA
size: NA
CDR3: CASRLMGGTEAFF
DNA: TGTGCCAGCAGATTGATGGGGGGCACTGAAGCTTTCTTT

V: TRBV12-3/TRBV12-4
J: TRBJ1-3
D: NA
size: few
CDR3: CASSPDGGNTIYF
DNA: TGTGCCAGCAGTCCCGACGGAGGAAACACCATATATTTT

V: TRBV7-6
J: TRBJ2-3
D: NA
size: NA
CDR3: CASSLRGAPDTQYF
DNA: TGTGCCAGCAGCTTAAGAGGGGCTCCAGATACGCAGTATTTT

V: TRBV9
J: TRBJ2-1
D: NA
size: few
CDR3: CASSEGLGGLDNEQFF
DNA: TGTGCCAGCAGCGAAGGTCTAGGGGGTTTGGACAATGAGCAGTTCTTC

V: TRBV7-2
J: TRBJ2-5
D: TRBD1
size: few
CDR3: CASGGTGVRETQYF
DNA: TGTGCCAGCGGCGGGACAGGGGTGAGAGAGACCCAGTACTTC

V: TRBV18
J: TRBJ1-5
D: TRBD1
size: NA
CDR3: CASSPRGGPGPQHF
DNA: TGTGCCAGCTCACCACGAGGGGGCCCAGGGCCCCAGCATTTT

V: TRBV7-9
J: TRBJ1-1
D: NA
size: few
CDR3: CASSLGAGYVYTEAFF
DNA: TGTGCCAGCAGCTTAGGGGCGGGTTACGTGTACACTGAAGCTTTCTTT

V: TRBV6-5
J: TRBJ1-5
D: NA
size: few
CDR3: CASRHTWYQPQHF
DNA: TGTGCCAGCAGACACACCTGGTATCAGCCCCAGCATTTT

V: TRBV4-1
J: TRBJ2-7
D: TRBD2
size: few
CDR3: CASSQDWGGNEQYF
DNA: TGCGCCAGCAGCCAAGACTGGGGGGGAAACGAGCAGTACTTC

V: TRBV29-1
J: TRBJ1-2
D: NA
size: few
CDR3: CSSAGANYGYTF
DNA: TGCAGCTCCGCAGGAGCTAACTATGGCTACACCTTC

V: TRBV19
J: TRBJ1-6
D: NA
size: NA
CDR3: CASKPRYWDSPLHF
DNA: TGTGCCAGTAAGCCCCGGTATTGGGATTCACCCCTCCACTTT

V: TRBV7-9
J: TRBJ2-7
D: NA
size: few
CDR3: CASSSTEGGRSYEQYF
DNA: TGTGCCAGCAGCTCAACAGAAGGGGGGAGGTCCTACGAGCAGTACTTC

V: TRBV7-2
J: TRBJ2-5
D: TRBD2
size: few
CDR3: CASSPRLAGGRSYQETQYF
DNA: TGTGCCAGCAGCCCAAGACTAGCGGGGGGGCGGTCATACCAAGAGACCCAGTACTTC

V: TRBV9
J: TRBJ1-1
D: NA
size: NA
CDR3: CASSVSGNTEAFF
DNA: TGTGCCAGCAGCGTATCGGGGAACACTGAAGCTTTCTTT

V: TRBV7-2
J: TRBJ1-6
D: TRBD1
size: few
CDR3: CASQTGTGVSPLHF
DNA: TGTGCCAGCCAAACCGGGACAGGGGTGTCACCCCTCCACTTT

V: TRBV27
J: TRBJ2-5
D: TRBD1
size: NA
CDR3: CASRKTGPGETQYF
DNA: TGTGCCAGCCGAAAGACAGGGCCGGGGGAGACCCAGTACTTC

V: TRBV7-2
J: TRBJ2-1
D: NA
size: few
CDR3: CASGLQSYNEQFF
DNA: TGTGCCAGCGGGTTACAGTCCTACAATGAGCAGTTCTTC

V: TRBV20-1
J: TRBJ2-7
D: TRBD1
size: few
CDR3: CSARDRQGAGYEQYF
DNA: TGCAGTGCTAGAGACAGACAGGGGGCTGGTTACGAGCAGTACTTC

V: TRBV30
J: TRBJ2-1
D: NA
size: NA
CDR3: CAWSVRDEQFF
DNA: TGTGCCTGGAGTGTGCGGGATGAGCAGTTCTTC

V: TRBV20-1
J: TRBJ2-7
D: NA
size: NA
CDR3: CSARAGDTSYEQYF
DNA: TGCAGTGCTAGAGCCGGGGATACCTCCTACGAGCAGTACTTC

V: TRBV4-3
J: TRBJ2-7
D: TRBD2
size: NA
CDR3: CASSQDQARGAYEQYF
DNA: TGCGCCAGCAGCCAAGACCAGGCGCGGGGGGCCTACGAGCAGTACTTC

V: TRBV2
J: TRBJ2-5
D: NA
size: many
CDR3: CASSAAIQETQYF
DNA: TGTGCCAGCAGTGCGGCTATCCAAGAGACCCAGTACTTC

V: TRBV7-2
J: TRBJ2-1
D: NA
size: few
CDR3: CASSSPNNEQFF
DNA: TGTGCCAGCAGCTCGCCAAACAATGAGCAGTTCTTC

V: TRBV2
J: TRBJ1-5
D: NA
size: NA
CDR3: CASSEALGGDQPQHF
DNA: TGTGCCAGCAGTGAAGCGCTTGGGGGGGATCAGCCCCAGCATTTT

V: TRBV15
J: TRBJ2-1
D: NA
size: NA
CDR3: CATSRFGAWGNEQFF
DNA: TGTGCCACCAGCAGATTTGGAGCTTGGGGCAATGAGCAGTTCTTC